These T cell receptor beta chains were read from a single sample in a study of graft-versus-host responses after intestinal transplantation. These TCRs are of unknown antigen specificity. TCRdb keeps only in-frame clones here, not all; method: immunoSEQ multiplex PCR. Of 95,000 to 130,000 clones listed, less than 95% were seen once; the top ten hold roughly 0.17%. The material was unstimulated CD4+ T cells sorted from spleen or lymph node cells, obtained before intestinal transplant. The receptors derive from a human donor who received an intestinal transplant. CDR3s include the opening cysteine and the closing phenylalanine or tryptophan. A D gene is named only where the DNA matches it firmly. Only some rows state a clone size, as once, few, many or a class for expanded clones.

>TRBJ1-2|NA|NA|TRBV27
CASSTGNYGYTF
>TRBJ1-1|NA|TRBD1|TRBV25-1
CASSEPGTGGTEAFF
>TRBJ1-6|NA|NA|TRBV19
CASSIDRDNSPLHF
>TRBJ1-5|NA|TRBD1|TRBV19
CASSPQGASSNQPQHF
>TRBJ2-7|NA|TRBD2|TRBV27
CASSASAGGGLHYEQYF
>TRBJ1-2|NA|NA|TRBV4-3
CASSQDRGTIRIYGYTF
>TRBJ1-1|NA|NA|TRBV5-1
CVSSFSNTEAFF
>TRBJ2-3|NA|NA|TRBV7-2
CASSPGHRTQYF
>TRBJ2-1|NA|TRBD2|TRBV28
CASRGWTSNYNEQFF
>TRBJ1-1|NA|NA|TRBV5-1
CASSLVSGFGTEAFF
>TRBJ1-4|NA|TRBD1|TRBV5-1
CASSWGDRDHEKLFF
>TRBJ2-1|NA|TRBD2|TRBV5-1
CASRNSGGPYNEQFF
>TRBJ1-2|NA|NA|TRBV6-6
CASSYGGGRGYTF
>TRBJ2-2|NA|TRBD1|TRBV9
CASSVLGQAPRSTPRELFF
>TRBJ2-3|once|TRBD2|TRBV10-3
CAISDLTSGAADTQYF
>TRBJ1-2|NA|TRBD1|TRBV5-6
CASSWGRGPDGYTF
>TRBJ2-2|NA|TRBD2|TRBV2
CASRLADANTGELFF
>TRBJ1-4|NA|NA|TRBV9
CASSVGQLNEKLFF
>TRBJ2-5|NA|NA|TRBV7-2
CASSYSPLVKETQYF
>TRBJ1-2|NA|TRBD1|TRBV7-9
CASSLGTGDYGYTF
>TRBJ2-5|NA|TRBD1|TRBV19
CASSNTGGLETQYF
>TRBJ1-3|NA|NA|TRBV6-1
CASSESLVGGRNTIYF
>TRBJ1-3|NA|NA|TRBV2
CASSVVGLSGNTIYF
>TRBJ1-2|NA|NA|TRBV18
CASSPQPLTNYGYTF
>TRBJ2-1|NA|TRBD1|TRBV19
CASRVFGTGANEQFF
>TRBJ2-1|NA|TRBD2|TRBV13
CASSLAVGLAGYNEQFF
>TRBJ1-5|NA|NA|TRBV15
CATSRGGGGLLVQPQHF
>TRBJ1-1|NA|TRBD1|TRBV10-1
CASSESTGKTEAFF
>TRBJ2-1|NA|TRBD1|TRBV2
CASSPGQYNEQFF
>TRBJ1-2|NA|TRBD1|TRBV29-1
CSVDRAYGYTF
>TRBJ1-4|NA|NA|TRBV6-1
CASKSSANEKLFF
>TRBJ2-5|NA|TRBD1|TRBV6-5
CASSLDRGGETQYF
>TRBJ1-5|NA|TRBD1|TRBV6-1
CASSELSPGTGGDQPQHF
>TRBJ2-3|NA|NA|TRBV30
CAWSDTGIAQYF
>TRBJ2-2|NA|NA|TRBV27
CASRDYLNTGELFF
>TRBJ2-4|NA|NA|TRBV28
CASSWAWDIQYF
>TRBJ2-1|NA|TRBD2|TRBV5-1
CASSLAGAGGHNEQFF
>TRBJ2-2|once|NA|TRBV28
CASSLLRRGQGSTGELFF
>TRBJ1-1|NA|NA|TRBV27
CASSFQQGEAFF
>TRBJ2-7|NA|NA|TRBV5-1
CASSFPRSYEQYF
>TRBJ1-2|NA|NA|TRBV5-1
CASSLDREGVYGYTF
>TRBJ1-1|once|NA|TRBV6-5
CASRALRGNTEAFF
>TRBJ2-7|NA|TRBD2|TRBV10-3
CAIRNLAGAAYEQYF
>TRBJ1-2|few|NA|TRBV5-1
CASSLVAGEYGYTF
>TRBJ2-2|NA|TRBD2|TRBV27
CASTPSGGANTGELFF
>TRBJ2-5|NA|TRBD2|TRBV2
CASAGTSGRMETQYF
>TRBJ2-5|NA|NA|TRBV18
CASSPPLGSRETQYF
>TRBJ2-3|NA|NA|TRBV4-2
CASSQDPRPRDTLTDTQYF
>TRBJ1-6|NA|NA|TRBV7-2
CASSQRRREPLHF
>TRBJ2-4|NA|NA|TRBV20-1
CSATRADIQYF
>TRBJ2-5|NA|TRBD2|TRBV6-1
CASSDPWGGEGTQYF
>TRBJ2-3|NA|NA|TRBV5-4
CASSSVDTDTQYF
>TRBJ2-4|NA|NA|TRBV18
CASSPGVDIQYF
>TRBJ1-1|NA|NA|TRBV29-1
CSVGGRTGVKTEAFF
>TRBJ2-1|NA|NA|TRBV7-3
CASSVTPGLYNEQFF
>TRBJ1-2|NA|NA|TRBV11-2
CASSLVGRGHYGYTF